One and the same sample provided the 26 T cell receptor beta chains below, sequenced in a study of identical twins. MiXCR, run by TCRdb on the 5' RACE reads, gives a single entry per CDR3 protein. The data hold 300,000 to 400,000 distinct CDR3 sequences, with 10% to 15% observed a single time. The same data also went into a second study, on yellow fever vaccine responses in identical twins.

Sequenced material: CD8+ T cells sorted from blood. These receptors originate from a woman aged 18-35 years in good health.

On this clonotype itself: Just one base apart from a much larger clone, this may be a read error. The CDR3 end shows no conserved phenylalanine or tryptophan, and so a read error is likely. The V and J genes are TRBV12-3 or TRBV12-4 and TRBJ1-1; D unclear. V was pared by 8 bases and J by 0 bases, with 7 bases between. The CDR3 has 12 residues. Here the CDR3 reads CASFAVNTEAFL. The DNA for the CDR3 is TGTGCCAGCTTCGCGGTGAACACTGAAGCTTTCCTT.

As DNA, the CDR3 is TGTGCCAGCAGCGCGACAGGGGTGAAAGAGACCCAGTACTTC. Translated: CASSATGVKETQYF. The J gene is TRBJ2-5, the V gene TRBV5-6; 8 bases fit TRBD1. Germline-derived CDR1 and CDR2 are SGHDT and YYEEEE. The CDR3 covers 14 residues. V lost 4 bases to trimming and J lost 3 bases; unmatched junction nucleotides: 5.

The chain joins TRBV6-5 to TRBJ2-7; D uncertain. Trimming pared 4 bases from V and 5 bases from J, leaving 18 bases between. Germline loops: CDR1 MNHEY, CDR2 SVGAGI. The CDR3 has 15 amino acids. For the CDR3, the DNA is TGTGCCAGCAGTTTATTACCCCAGGCCCTGGACGAGCAGTACTTC. It specifies CASSLLPQALDEQYF.

This clonotype was seen repeatedly, ten times or more. The chain is built from TRBV12-3 or TRBV12-4 and TRBJ2-6, with a tentative D call TRBD2 (5 bases). The CDR3 is 14 residues long. V gave up 6 bases and J gave up 1 base, with 7 bases separating them. The CDR3 loop reads CASREGSGANVLTF. Written as DNA, the CDR3 is TGTGCCAGCAGAGAGGGTTCTGGGGCCAACGTCCTGACTTTC.

This clonotype was counted a few times. The V and J genes are TRBV6-1 and TRBJ2-6; 11 bases line up with TRBD1. The CDR3 loop spans 17 amino acids. The V and J ends lost 8 bases and 2 bases, in that order; junction bases with no gene match: 8. Germline V gives CDR1 MNHNS, CDR2 SASEGT. CDR3 sequence reads: CASGNRDRGTGANVLTF. The CDR3 bases are TGTGCCAGCGGAAACCGGGACAGGGGGACTGGGGCCAACGTCCTGACTTTC.

This clonotype was picked up a small number of times. The V call is TRBV7-8, the J call TRBJ2-3, with D maybe TRBD2 (7 bases). V was shortened by 2 bases and J by 3 bases, with 15 bases between the two germline ends. This CDR3 comprises 16 residues. Germline lookup yields CDR1 SGHVS and CDR2 FQNEAQ. The CDR3 DNA reads as TGTGCCAGCAGCTTAAGCCGGGGGGCCAGTACAGATACGCAGTATTTT. It is translated as CASSLSRGASTDTQYF. The full variable domain, with the rest looked up from reference TRBV7-8 and TRBJ2-3, is GAGVSQSPRYKVAKRGQDVALRCDPISGHVSLFWYQQALGQGPEFLTYFQNEAQLDKSGLPSDRFFAERPEGSVSTLKIQRTQQEDSAVYLCASSLSRGASTDTQYFGPGTRLTVL.

The chain links TRBV5-1 to TRBJ1-1, with D perhaps matching TRBD1 (6 bases). Germline V gene lookup returns CDR1 SGHRS and CDR2 YFSETQ. V gave up 0 bases and J gave up 5 bases, with 8 bases separating them. There are 13 residues in the CDR3. The chain's CDR3 is CASSLGTETEAFF. CDR3 bases: TGCGCCAGCAGCTTGGGGACAGAAACTGAAGCTTTCTTT.

This chain uses TRBV4-1 with TRBJ1-6; D call uncertain. This CDR3 is built from 15 residues. Germline loops: CDR1 MGHRA, CDR2 YSYEKL. Trimming removed 3 bases at V and 7 bases at J, with 13 bases between. CDR3 residues: CASSQERQANSPLHF. The DNA for the CDR3 is TGCGCCAGCAGCCAGGAGCGGCAGGCAAATTCACCCCTCCACTTT.

This clonotype was found many times. For the CDR3, the DNA is TGCAGCGTCTCCGGACTAGCGAGTTCGGAGACCCAGTACTTC. This translates into CSVSGLASSETQYF. This chain connects TRBV29-1 to TRBJ2-5; TRBD2 matches at 9 bases. V shed 6 bases and J 5 bases; nucleotides not matched to a gene: 10. Germline assignment: CDR1 SQVTM and CDR2 ANQGSEA. The CDR3 totals 14 residues.

This clonotype was detected many times. V is TRBV7-6 and J is TRBJ2-5; D unresolved. This CDR3 has 12 residues. V lost 0 bases and J 4 bases, leaving 3 bases between the germline ends. Germline V gene data show CDR1 as SGHVS and CDR2 as FNYEAQ. DNA for the CDR3: TGTGCCAGCAGCTTAGCCGGAGAGACCCAGTACTTC. Translated: CASSLAGETQYF.

The table lists this clonotype with a few counts. The chain has TRBV5-1 and TRBJ2-1; 10 bases agree with TRBD2. Germline lookup yields CDR1 SGHRS and CDR2 YFSETQ. This CDR3 region has 14 residues. Germline trimming cut 7 bases from V and 10 bases from J; bases unmatched to any gene: 11. CDR3 protein: CASRTSGEPREQFF. CDR3 coding DNA: TGCGCCAGCCGAACTAGCGGGGAACCCAGGGAGCAGTTCTTC. Supplemented by reference TRBV5-1 and TRBJ2-1, the full variable domain reads KAGVTQTPRYLIKTRGQQVTLSCSPISGHRSVSWYQQTPGQGLQFLFEYFSETQRNKGNFPGRFSGRQFSNSRSEMNVSTLELGDSALYLCASRTSGEPREQFFGPGTRLTVL.

The J gene is TRBJ1-2, the V gene TRBV7-8; TRBD1 agrees at 9 bases. The CDR3 runs to 17 residues. V trimming: 5 bases; J trimming: 2 bases; junction bases outside the gene matches: 12. Germline assignment: CDR1 SGHVS and CDR2 FQNEAQ. The chain's CDR3 is CASSPRGRGTGNYGYTF. The CDR3 region has the DNA TGTGCCAGCAGCCCCCGCGGTCGGGGGACAGGGAACTATGGCTACACCTTC.

The rearrangement joins TRBV28 to TRBJ1-3, with D possibly being TRBD1 (6 bases). Trimming stripped 5 bases from V and 2 bases from J, with 10 bases between. The CDR3 has 14 amino acids. Looked up from germline, CDR1 is MDHEN and CDR2 is SYDVKM. This CDR3 is CASSPRTAGNTIYF. The CDR3 DNA follows: TGTGCCAGCAGTCCCCGGACAGCTGGAAACACCATATATTTT.

This clonotype showed up many times. V usage is TRBV12-3 or TRBV12-4 and J usage is TRBJ2-2; D is possibly TRBD1 or TRBD2 (6 bases each). V dropped 6 bases and J dropped 8 bases, with 13 bases sitting between them. CDR3 size: 13 residues. The CDR3 region is CASSRTGAGELFF. CDR3 in DNA: TGTGCCAGCAGCCGGACGGGGGCTGGGGAGCTGTTTTTT.

This clonotype was observed a handful of times. The V call is TRBV9, the J call TRBJ1-1, with D uncertain. Looked up from germline, CDR1 is SGDLS and CDR2 is YYNGEE. The V end was cut by 0 bases, the J end by 8 bases, with 11 bases between. CDR3 length: 13 residues. The CDR3 coding sequence is TGTGCCAGCAGCGTAGGGTGGGTGAGCGAAGCTTTCTTT. Translating gives CASSVGWVSEAFF.

This clonotype was counted a few times. J is TRBJ2-1 and V is TRBV7-9; 8 bases are a match to TRBD1. CDR1 is SEHNR and CDR2 is FQNEAQ in the germline V gene (reference sequence). The CDR3 has 14 residues. The ends lost 4 bases at V and 9 bases at J; junction bases unmatched: 8. DNA of the CDR3: TGTGCCAGCAGCTCGACAGGGGCGAACGGTGAGCAGTTCTTC. Protein: CASSSTGANGEQFF.

This clonotype was counted ten times or more. V is TRBV5-1 and J is TRBJ2-1; tentatively, D is TRBD1 (6 bases). There are 13 residues in the CDR3. With 4 bases removed from V and 9 bases from J, the gap between germline ends came to 14 bases. Per the germline V gene, CDR1 is SGHRS and CDR2 is YFSETQ. CDR3 bases: TGCGCCAGCAGCCATACAGGGCGCAGTGAGCAGTTCTTC. Translation gives CASSHTGRSEQFF.

V usage is TRBV20-1 and J usage is TRBJ2-1; D is uncertain. The CDR3 length is 10 residues. The V gene's germline CDR1 is DFQATT and CDR2 SNEGSKA (reference sequence). V was trimmed by 3 bases and J by 9 bases, leaving 6 bases between them. CDR3 protein: CSASKSEQFF. The CDR3 DNA reads as TGCAGTGCTAGTAAAAGTGAGCAGTTCTTC.

This chain connects TRBV6-1 to TRBJ1-1, with a tentative D call TRBD1 (5 bases). Per the germline V gene, CDR1 is MNHNS and CDR2 is SASEGT. The CDR3 runs 12 residues. The V and J ends lost 8 bases and 2 bases respectively, with 9 bases between them. The CDR3 spells CASDRYNTEAFF. The CDR3 nucleotides are TGTGCCAGCGACAGATACAACACTGAAGCTTTCTTT.

This clonotype came up a few times. The chain employs TRBV18 and TRBJ2-1, with 7 bases aligning to TRBD1. CDR3 length: 16 amino acids. CDR1 and CDR2 from the germline V gene are KGHSH and LQKENI. Losses at the gene ends were 3 bases for V and 6 bases for J; bases not matched to a gene: 11. This CDR3 is CASSPYGAGGGNEQFF. CDR3 sequence (DNA): TGTGCCAGCTCACCCTACGGCGCAGGGGGTGGCAATGAGCAGTTCTTC.

The rearrangement links TRBV29-1 to TRBJ2-5; D is uncertain. The CDR3 runs 12 residues. The germline V gene has CDR1 SQVTM and CDR2 ANQGSEA. The ends were cut back, 3 bases at V and 1 base at J, with 6 bases in the middle. The CDR3 protein is CSVDRSQETQYF. The CDR3 nucleotides are TGCAGCGTTGATCGCAGCCAAGAGACCCAGTACTTC. Supplemented by reference TRBV29-1 and TRBJ2-5, the full variable domain reads SAVISQKPSRDICQRGTSLTIQCQVDSQVTMMFWYRQQPGQSLTLIATANQGSEATYESGFVIDKFPISRPNLTFSTLTVSNMSPEDSSIYLCSVDRSQETQYFGPGTRLLVL.

This clonotype was detected many times. The rearrangement links TRBV11-1 to TRBJ2-1, with D perhaps TRBD2 (5 bases). V gave up 4 bases and J gave up 10 bases, with 11 bases separating them. The CDR3 extends over 12 amino acids. CDR1 is SGHAT and CDR2 is FQDESV in the germline V gene (reference sequence). CDR3 in amino acids: CASSSKRSEQFF. CDR3 nucleotides: TGTGCCAGCAGCTCGAAGCGGAGCGAGCAGTTCTTC.

CDR3 sequence reads: CASSQHTTGRVETQYF. CDR3 in DNA: TGCGCCAGCAGCCAACACACGACAGGGAGAGTAGAGACCCAGTACTTC. The chain is built from TRBV4-1 and TRBJ2-5; 7 positions match TRBD1. With 2 bases clipped from V and 4 bases from J, the junction kept 10 bases outside the gene matches. Germline CDR1 MGHRA, CDR2 YSYEKL. This CDR3 has 16 amino acids.

The genes are TRBV7-9 and TRBJ2-3, with D perhaps matching TRBD1 or TRBD2 (5 bases each). V was cut by 4 bases and J by 5 bases, with 13 bases left in between. Germline lookup yields CDR1 SEHNR and CDR2 FQNEAQ (reference sequence). The CDR3 covers 14 residues. The CDR3 sequence is CASSSGQGEDTQYF. The CDR3 DNA reads TGTGCCAGCAGCTCCGGGCAGGGAGAAGATACGCAGTATTTT.

The chain couples TRBV6-5 to TRBJ2-5; D call uncertain. Per the germline V gene, CDR1 is MNHEY and CDR2 is SVGAGI. CDR3 length equals 15 residues. V shed 1 base and J shed 3 bases, with 12 bases lying between them. In DNA, the CDR3 is TGTGCCAGCAGTTACTGGAGCCTGTCTAAAGAGACCCAGTACTTC. It translates to CASSYWSLSKETQYF.

The gene calls are TRBV24-1 and TRBJ1-2, with D perhaps matching TRBD1 (6 bases). Germline values: CDR1 KGHDR, CDR2 SFDVKD. The CDR3 is 13 amino acids. The V gene lost 0 bases and the J gene lost 7 bases, with 8 bases spanning the gap. The CDR3 DNA is TGTGCCACCAGTGATTTGGAGGGGGTTGGCTACACCTTC. It yields the protein CATSDLEGVGYTF.